A single TCR beta chain is shown here with its context. Produced via immunoSEQ multiplex PCR; TCRdb's table is partial and in-frame only. Found here are some 70,000 clones, roughly 92% of them singletons; the top ten hold over 4%. The sample comes from a study of technical replicates of blood from a handful of donors. Material: PBMCs. This clonotype originated in a human donor in good health. Some clones in this sample may be carry-over from other donors' samples.

CDR3 sequence: CASSWEGTDQETQYF. In DNA, the CDR3 is TGTGCCAGCAGCTGGGAGGGGACCGACCAAGAGACCCAGTACTTC. The V and J genes are TRBV5-4 and TRBJ2-5, with TRBD2 matching over 7 bases. Germline lookup yields CDR1 SGHNT and CDR2 YYREEE (reference sequence). Unmatched junction bases numbered 5, after V lost 3 bases and J lost 0 bases. This CDR3 is built from 15 residues.